Listed below are T cell receptor beta chains from one sample, sequenced in a study of cytomegalovirus exposure and HLA in healthy donors. Clones were read by immunoSEQ multiplex PCR, and TCRdb kept only the in-frame ones, dropping some. The table lists over 45,000 clones, 88% of them singletons, with under 8.5% in the top ten. Specimen: PBMCs. The receptors were gathered from a woman in her twenties or thirties in good health and CMV-seronegative. The CDR3 runs from the conserved cysteine through the conserved F or W. D genes are given only for firm matches. Clone size is shown for a subset of rows, as once, few, many or a class of expanded clone.

V	size	D	J	CDR3	DNA
TRBV18	-	-	TRBJ2-1	CASSPSDIASYNEQFF	TGTGCCAGCTCACCTTCCGACATCGCTTCCTACAATGAGCAGTTCTTC
TRBV27	-	TRBD2	TRBJ2-3	CASSAGLAGGLDTQYF	TGTGCCAGCAGTGCGGGACTAGCGGGAGGGTTAGATACGCAGTATTTT
TRBV5-5	-	TRBD1	TRBJ1-4	CASSLYGTGEEKLFF	TGTGCCAGCAGCTTGTACGGGACAGGGGAAGAAAAACTGTTTTTT
TRBV28	-	TRBD1	TRBJ1-2	CASSLGTGYGYTF	TGTGCCAGCAGTCTCGGGACAGGCTATGGCTACACCTTC
TRBV15	-	TRBD1	TRBJ2-2	CATSRSGTGKSTGELFF	TGTGCCACCAGCAGAAGTGGGACAGGGAAGTCGACCGGGGAGCTGTTTTTT
TRBV11-2	-	-	TRBJ2-5	CASSLWGRNQETQYF	TGTGCCAGCAGCCTTTGGGGGAGGAATCAAGAGACCCAGTACTTC
TRBV7-9	-	-	TRBJ1-2	CASSSATTQGLYGYTF	TGTGCCAGCAGCTCAGCGACCACCCAGGGTCTCTATGGCTACACCTTC
TRBV11-2	once	TRBD2	TRBJ2-1	CASSPGTSPYNEQFF	TGTGCCAGCAGCCCCGGGACTAGCCCTTACAATGAGCAGTTCTTC
TRBV5-1	-	TRBD1	TRBJ1-4	CASSGGQFSNEKLFF	TGCGCCAGCAGCGGGGGACAGTTCTCGAATGAAAAACTGTTTTTT
TRBV5-4	-	TRBD2	TRBJ2-2	CASSPGGASGRAGGELFF	TGTGCCAGCAGCCCGGGGGGGGCTAGCGGGAGGGCCGGCGGGGAGCTGTTTTTT
TRBV4-2	-	-	TRBJ1-2	CASSQDGRGGSGNGYTF	TGTGCCAGCAGCCAAGATGGGAGGGGAGGGAGCGGGAATGGCTACACCTTC
TRBV6-5	-	-	TRBJ2-7	CASSPPGSVAYEQYF	TGTGCCAGCAGTCCCCCGGGATCTGTCGCCTACGAGCAGTACTTC
TRBV27	-	TRBD1	TRBJ2-2	CASSSAGTANGELFF	TGTGCCAGCAGTTCGGCCGGGACAGCTAACGGGGAGCTGTTTTTT
TRBV30	-	-	TRBJ1-4	CAWTVRTTNEKLFF	TGTGCCTGGACCGTCAGGACAACTAATGAAAAACTGTTTTTT
TRBV27	-	-	TRBJ2-5	CASSLIPGETQYF	TGTGCCAGCAGTTTAATCCCGGGGGAGACCCAGTACTTC
TRBV13	-	TRBD2	TRBJ2-7	CASSPLAGFGNEQYF	TGTGCCAGCAGTCCACTAGCGGGCTTCGGTAACGAGCAGTACTTC
TRBV5-4	few	TRBD2	TRBJ2-5	CASSFYGGETQYF	TGTGCCAGCAGCTTTTACGGGGGGGAGACCCAGTACTTC
TRBV10-2	-	-	TRBJ2-7	CASKQGAYEQYF	TGCGCCAGCAAACAGGGCGCCTACGAGCAGTACTTC
TRBV11-2	-	-	TRBJ1-1	CASSFRTWRQAMMNTEAFF	TGTGCCAGCAGCTTCCGAACGTGGCGACAGGCAATGATGAACACTGAAGCTTTCTTT
TRBV15	-	-	TRBJ2-4	CATSTAEQGIQYF	TGTGCCACCAGCACAGCCGAACAGGGCATTCAGTACTTC
TRBV28	-	-	TRBJ2-5	CASSTKQGKETQYF	TGTGCCAGCAGTACTAAGCAGGGAAAAGAGACCCAGTACTTC
TRBV14	-	-	TRBJ1-1	CASSQVSVRWDTEAFF	TGTGCCAGCAGCCAAGTTTCAGTCAGGTGGGACACTGAAGCTTTCTTT
TRBV6-4	-	-	TRBJ2-1	CASSVGGPYNEQFF	TGTGCCAGCAGTGTCGGGGGTCCCTACAATGAGCAGTTCTTC
TRBV2	-	-	TRBJ1-2	CASRELTGPNYGYTF	TGTGCCAGCAGAGAGCTAACAGGGCCTAACTATGGCTACACCTTC
TRBV27	-	TRBD1	TRBJ1-1	CASSWDRNTEAFF	TGTGCCAGCAGTTGGGACAGGAACACTGAAGCTTTCTTT
TRBV16	-	-	TRBJ2-1	CASSQLIAEQFF	TGTGCCAGCAGCCAATTAATCGCGGAGCAGTTCTTC
TRBV11-2	-	TRBD1	TRBJ1-1	CASSLQGTEAFF	TGTGCCAGCAGTCTACAGGGGACTGAAGCTTTCTTT
TRBV7-8	-	-	TRBJ1-1	CASSSRDNTNTEAFF	TGTGCCAGCAGCTCCCGGGACAACACGAACACTGAAGCTTTCTTT
TRBV7-9	-	-	TRBJ2-6	CASSSTGSSGANVLTF	TGTGCCAGCAGCTCAACAGGAAGTAGTGGGGCCAACGTCCTGACTTTC
TRBV27	-	TRBD2	TRBJ2-3	CASPGTSGRARDTQYF	TGTGCCAGCCCCGGGACTAGCGGGAGGGCCAGGGATACGCAGTATTTT
TRBV2	once	-	TRBJ2-6	CASSDPAGAGANVLTF	TGTGCCAGCAGTGATCCAGCAGGGGCTGGGGCCAACGTCCTGACTTTC
TRBV27	-	-	TRBJ2-7	CASRSGFEQYF	TGTGCCAGCAGGTCCGGGTTTGAGCAGTACTTC
TRBV11-2	-	-	TRBJ1-1	CASSSPQGAGTEAFF	TGTGCCAGCAGCTCCCCCCAAGGGGCTGGAACTGAAGCTTTCTTT